Listed below are T cell receptor beta chains from one sample, sequenced in a study of blood T cell repertoires in COVID-19. Repertoires were generated with immunoSEQ multiplex PCR, while TCRdb's copy carries only in-frame clones and drops some. Of 450,000 or so clones detected, around nine tenths appear once; the ten largest clones hold 0.7% to 1%. The specimen sequenced was peripheral blood. Every receptor here comes from a young man with COVID-19, enrolled during active disease. Each CDR3 is given with its conserved first and last residue. Fields, in order: clone size, D gene, V gene, J gene, CDR3 protein, CDR3 DNA. The D gene is left open where the match is weak. Some rows mark clone size as missing; the rest say once, few, many or name a class of expanded clone.

NA,NA,TRBV2,TRBJ1-1,CASSPRRETEAFF,TGTGCCAGCAGTCCCAGGAGGGAGACTGAAGCTTTCTTT
NA,NA,TRBV6-6,TRBJ2-2,CASSYNVGGNTGELFF,TGTGCCAGCAGTTACAATGTGGGGGGGAACACCGGGGAGCTGTTTTTT
NA,TRBD1,TRBV6-1,TRBJ2-7,CASREAGTGNYEQYF,TGTGCCAGCAGGGAAGCCGGGACAGGGAACTACGAGCAGTACTTC
NA,TRBD1,TRBV18,TRBJ2-3,CASSPPRGQADTQYF,TGTGCCAGCTCACCACCCAGGGGGCAGGCAGATACGCAGTATTTT
NA,NA,TRBV6-5,TRBJ1-2,CASSRGLTNYGYTF,TGTGCCAGCAGTCGAGGTCTAACTAACTATGGCTACACCTTC
once,NA,TRBV27,TRBJ2-3,CASSLRGYTDTQYF,TGTGCCAGCAGTTTGCGCGGCTACACAGATACGCAGTATTTT
NA,TRBD2,TRBV11-1,TRBJ2-1,CASSRAGVNEQFF,TGTGCCAGCAGCCGGGCGGGGGTTAATGAGCAGTTCTTC
once,TRBD1,TRBV27,TRBJ2-7,CASSQGTGGNEQYF,TGTGCCAGCAGTCAAGGGACAGGGGGCAACGAGCAGTACTTC
NA,NA,TRBV3-1/TRBV3-2,TRBJ1-3,CASSQGTAGNTIYF,TGTGCCAGCAGCCAAGGGACAGCCGGAAACACCATATATTTT
once,TRBD2,TRBV3-1/TRBV3-2,TRBJ2-3,CASSPGNSGGAGQYF,TGTGCCAGCAGCCCCGGGAATAGCGGGGGGGCAGGGCAGTATTTT
NA,NA,TRBV7-2,TRBJ1-2,CASSLVVRGARGYTF,TGTGCCAGCAGCTTAGTTGTTCGGGGGGCGAGAGGCTACACCTTC
NA,NA,TRBV2,TRBJ2-3,CASSGRDTQYF,TGTGCCAGCAGTGGGAGGGATACGCAGTATTTT
NA,NA,TRBV14,TRBJ1-6,CASSHYFSNSPLHF,TGTGCCAGCAGCCATTATTTTTCTAATTCACCCCTCCACTTT
NA,NA,TRBV5-3,TRBJ2-7,CARSLAWGHSYEQYF,TGTGCCAGAAGCTTGGCGTGGGGGCACTCCTACGAGCAGTACTTC
NA,TRBD1,TRBV11-2,TRBJ2-7,CASSLEDRGFEQYF,TGTGCCAGCAGCTTAGAGGACAGGGGGTTCGAGCAGTACTTC
NA,NA,TRBV7-9,TRBJ2-4,CASSLMPPRNIQYF,TGTGCCAGCAGCTTAATGCCTCCTAGGAACATTCAGTACTTC
once,NA,TRBV29-1,TRBJ2-3,CSVVLGSTDTQYF,TGCAGCGTTGTTCTGGGCAGCACAGATACGCAGTATTTT
NA,NA,TRBV7-3,TRBJ1-2,CASSSQAGYGYTF,TGTGCCAGCAGCTCCCAAGCTGGCTATGGCTACACCTTC
NA,TRBD2,TRBV10-1,TRBJ2-1,CASSTSSGNYNEQFF,TGCGCCAGCAGTACCTCAAGCGGGAACTACAATGAGCAGTTCTTC
NA,NA,TRBV4-1,TRBJ1-2,CASSRTGGEDGYTF,TGCGCCAGCAGCCGGACGGGAGGTGAAGATGGCTACACCTTC
NA,NA,TRBV5-1,TRBJ2-3,CASSPDKLTDTQYF,TGCGCCAGCAGCCCGGACAAACTCACAGATACGCAGTATTTT
NA,NA,TRBV9,TRBJ2-2,CASSVGPDGELFF,TGTGCCAGCAGCGTAGGGCCTGACGGGGAGCTGTTTTTT
NA,TRBD2,TRBV5-4,TRBJ2-2,CASSLGWRGGNTGELFF,TGTGCCAGCAGCCTCGGTTGGCGGGGGGGCAACACCGGGGAGCTGTTTTTT
few,NA,TRBV6-5,TRBJ2-1,CASIGLYNEQFF,TGTGCCAGCATTGGACTCTACAATGAGCAGTTCTTC
NA,TRBD1,TRBV7-2,TRBJ1-2,CASSPGQGFHYGYTF,TGTGCCAGCAGCCCGGGACAGGGGTTTCACTATGGCTACACCTTC
once,TRBD1,TRBV7-8,TRBJ1-5,CASSTTGNSNQPQHF,TGTGCCAGCAGCACGACAGGGAATAGCAATCAGCCCCAGCATTTT
few,NA,TRBV3-1/TRBV3-2,TRBJ1-3,CASSRIPWGPENTIYF,TGTGCCAGCAGCCGAATTCCATGGGGGCCGGAAAACACCATATATTTT
once,NA,TRBV12-5,TRBJ2-1,CASVKGGASYNEQFF,TGTGCTAGTGTTAAAGGTGGGGCTTCCTACAATGAGCAGTTCTTC
once,NA,TRBV5-6,TRBJ2-1,CASSLAGARHNEQFF,TGTGCCAGCAGCTTGGCGGGAGCTCGCCACAATGAGCAGTTCTTC
NA,NA,TRBV27,TRBJ2-3,CASSLLGGITDTQYF,TGTGCCAGCAGTTTATTAGGCGGGATAACAGATACGCAGTATTTT
once,TRBD1,TRBV25-1,TRBJ2-7,CASSDDRGRYEQYF,TGTGCCAGCAGTGATGACAGGGGGAGGTACGAGCAGTACTTC
NA,NA,TRBV10-2,TRBJ1-2,CASSEGRLSLMGYTF,TGCGCCAGCAGTGAGGGCAGATTATCGCTTATGGGCTACACCTTC
NA,NA,TRBV16,TRBJ1-4,CASSQSRQFIATNEKLFF,TGTGCCAGCAGCCAATCGAGACAATTTATTGCAACTAATGAAAAACTGTTTTTT
once,TRBD1,TRBV13,TRBJ1-4,CASSGRQGRLRKLFF,TGTGCCAGCAGCGGAAGACAGGGGAGACTGCGGAAACTGTTTTTT
NA,NA,TRBV6-5,TRBJ2-7,CASSRDLLTYEQYF,TGTGCCAGCAGCCGGGACTTATTGACCTACGAGCAGTACTTC
many,TRBD1,TRBV7-9,TRBJ1-3,CASRDGGTGTGNTIYF,TGTGCCAGCAGGGATGGGGGGACAGGGACTGGAAACACCATATATTTT
once,NA,TRBV20-1,TRBJ2-3,CSASGPPGGDTQYF,TGCAGTGCTAGTGGGCCCCCCGGGGGAGATACGCAGTATTTT
NA,TRBD2,TRBV3-1/TRBV3-2,TRBJ2-3,CASSHRTSGSAADTQYF,TGTGCCAGCAGCCATAGGACTAGCGGGAGTGCGGCAGATACGCAGTATTTT
NA,TRBD2,TRBV6-5,TRBJ2-4,CASSLQGTSAIQYF,TGTGCCAGCAGTCTCCAAGGGACTAGCGCCATTCAGTACTTC
few,NA,TRBV5-1,TRBJ2-2,CASRDLYTGELFF,TGCGCCAGCCGGGATTTGTACACCGGGGAGCTGTTTTTT
NA,NA,TRBV2,TRBJ2-7,CASLEQYF,TGTGCCAGCCTCGAGCAGTACTTC
NA,TRBD1,TRBV19,TRBJ2-2,CASSSTGALNTGELFF,TGTGCCAGTAGTTCTACAGGGGCCCTGAACACCGGGGAGCTGTTTTTT
NA,NA,TRBV6-5,TRBJ1-1,CASSYGTGVEAFF,TGTGCCAGCAGTTACGGTACTGGTGTTGAAGCTTTCTTT